The entry that follows covers one TCR beta chain sequence. Its antigen is unidentified. Germline assignment: CDR1 SNHLY and CDR2 FYNNEI. The CDR3 runs to 12 residues. The V end was cut by 5 bases, the J end by 4 bases, with 8 bases between. The time point denotes: pre-sensitization, week 0. Treatment denoted: therapeutic diphenylcyclopropenone sensitization with weekly scalp DPC. Blood draws preceded each patch test application. Unique molecular identifiers were linked by the library to individual cDNA molecules. Each CDR3 protein gets one entry after TCRdb re-called the RACE reads with MiXCR. Of tens of thousands of distinct CDR3 sequences in the sample, 9.5% to 15% are singletons; the top ten hold about 6%. This entry is derived from a study of human T cells and chemical hapten exposure. Study details: All patients underwent weekly scalp dosing with diphenylcyclopropenone for the full roughly 25-week study.

Study conclusions and caveats: More PT1 expanded TCRs went with higher patch test scores.

The receptor was isolated from a young woman with alopecia areata. Some clones in this sample may be carry-over from other donors' samples. The sample in question was whole blood, obtained in connection with sensitization to the hapten diphenylcyclopropenone (DPC). The chain joins TRBV2 to TRBJ1-2; D is perhaps TRBD1 (5 bases). The CDR3 DNA sequence: TGTGCCAGCAGTTCAGACAGCTATGGCTACACCTTC. Protein: CASSSDSYGYTF.